This TCR beta chain derives from a study of shared clonotypes between healthy human individuals. Study results and caveats: Few donors restricted represented genetic and exposure-history diversity.

V was shortened by 6 bases and J by 3 bases, with 8 bases between the two germline ends. The CDR3 is 12 amino acids. Germline values: CDR1 MNHEY, CDR2 SVGAGI. Points on this clone: The antigen is unknown.

The data were produced by immunoSEQ multiplex PCR, yet TCRdb's version contains in-frame clones alone and is incomplete. The repertoire holds roughly 2.5 million clones, with around nine tenths as singletons. Researchers partitioned CD4+ cells into CD45RA+ naive and CD45RA-negative memory subsets. The sequencing input was naive CD4+ T cells sorted from blood. The subset was: CD45RA+ positively selected. The chain couples TRBV6-5 to TRBJ1-2; D gene uncertain. The receptor was isolated from a man aged 18 to 29 in good health. The CDR3 protein is CASSRADYGYTF. The CDR3 nucleotides are TGTGCCAGCAGCCGGGCGGACTATGGCTACACCTTC.